The next 21 T cell receptor beta chains were all read from a single sample in a study of shared clonotypes between healthy human individuals. Profiling relied on immunoSEQ multiplex PCR, and the TCRdb table lists in-frame clones only, not all of them. This sample has some 1,100,000 clones, with approximately 78% found just once. The specimen sequenced was memory CD4+ T cells from PBMCs. Subset given: CD45RA-negative fraction. The receptors stem from a young man in good health. Some clones in this sample may be carry-over from other donors' samples.

V is TRBV6-5 and J is TRBJ1-5; the match to TRBD1 covers 11 bases. Germline CDR1 MNHEY, CDR2 SVGAGI. There are 15 residues in the CDR3. Germline trimming cut 6 bases from V and 4 bases from J; bases unmatched to any gene: 5. This CDR3 reads CASSQGTGGNQPQHF. DNA of the CDR3: TGTGCCAGCAGCCAAGGGACAGGGGGAAATCAGCCCCAGCATTTT.

This clone was picked up a small number of times. CDR3 protein: CASRDGGSGNTIYF. CDR3 DNA: TGTGCCAGCAGGGACGGTGGCTCTGGAAACACCATATATTTT. The J gene is TRBJ1-3, the V gene TRBV6-5; no reliable D call. CDR3 length: 14 amino acids. Trimming left V 6 bases short and J 0 bases short, with 9 bases between. Germline CDR1 and CDR2: MNHEY and SVGAGI.

The rearrangement uses TRBV6-7 and TRBJ1-4; D possibly corresponds to TRBD1 (5 bases). TRBV6-7 is annotated as an ORF whose role is uncertain. V was pared by 4 bases and J by 10 bases, with 16 bases between. This CDR3 spans 14 amino acids. CDR3 amino acids: CASSLGRRYPKLFF. CDR3 DNA: TGTGCCAGCAGTTTGGGACGGAGGTATCCAAAACTGTTTTTT.

The V call is TRBV18, the J call TRBJ2-5; D might be TRBD2 (7 bases). The CDR3 is 15 residues long. Germline V gene lookup returns CDR1 KGHSH and CDR2 LQKENI. Trimming removed 0 bases at V and 5 bases at J, with 13 bases between. CDR3 sequence reads: CASSPPGGGSETQYF. In DNA form, the CDR3 reads TGTGCCAGCTCACCACCCGGGGGCGGGAGCGAGACCCAGTACTTC.

This chain uses TRBV7-8 with TRBJ1-3, with D possibly being TRBD1 (5 bases). The CDR3 sequence is 14 residues long. The V end was cut by 3 bases, the J end by 2 bases, with 8 bases between. Germline V gene data show CDR1 as SGHVS and CDR2 as FQNEAQ. The CDR3: CASSFGATGNTIYF. In DNA, the CDR3 is TGTGCCAGCAGCTTCGGGGCAACTGGAAACACCATATATTTT.

This sequence joins TRBV5-1 and TRBJ1-3; 7 bases line up with TRBD1. V lost 0 bases to trimming and J lost 0 bases; unmatched junction nucleotides: 3. The CDR3 has 16 amino acids. CDR1 and CDR2 from the germline V gene are SGHRS and YFSETQ. The CDR3 sequence is CASSLGDRYSGNTIYF. The CDR3 nucleotides read TGCGCCAGCAGCTTGGGGGACAGATACTCTGGAAACACCATATATTTT.

The rearrangement links TRBV28 to TRBJ2-2, with D unresolved. This CDR3 comprises 10 residues. Germline values: CDR1 MDHEN, CDR2 SYDVKM. The V gene lost 6 bases and the J gene lost 7 bases, with 3 bases spanning the gap. Here the CDR3 reads CASRGGELFF. The CDR3 nucleotides read TGTGCCAGCAGGGGCGGGGAGCTGTTTTTT.

In the case of this clone: The sample holds other DNA sequences that translate to the same CDR3. The chain joins TRBV7-2 to TRBJ2-6; D remains unclear. Deletions cut 2 bases from V and 0 bases from J, with 5 bases between. Germline values: CDR1 SGHTA, CDR2 FQGNSA. The CDR3 totals 15 residues. For the CDR3, the DNA is TGTGCCAGCAGCTTATTGCCCTCTGGGGCCAACGTCCTGACTTTC. The encoded protein is CASSLLPSGANVLTF.

The chain recombines TRBV27 with TRBJ2-3; tentative D call: TRBD2 (5 bases). The germline V gene encodes CDR1 MNHEY and CDR2 SMNVEV (reference sequence). This CDR3 has 14 residues. Trimming removed 5 bases at V and 1 base at J, with 10 bases between. CDR3 DNA sequence: TGTGCCAGCAGTGAGGGATGGGGCACAGATACGCAGTATTTT. Translating gives CASSEGWGTDTQYF.

The chain couples TRBV5-8 to TRBJ2-5; the D call may be TRBD1 or TRBD2 (5 bases each). The CDR3 runs 14 residues. V dropped 4 bases and J dropped 5 bases, with 15 bases sitting between them. The germline V gene encodes CDR1 SGHTS and CDR2 YDEGEE. CDR3: CASSPGRSGETQYF. The CDR3, as DNA: TGTGCCAGCAGCCCGGGACGTTCTGGGGAGACCCAGTACTTC. Using reference TRBV5-8 and TRBJ2-5 for the parts outside the CDR3, the full variable domain is EAGVTQSPTHLIKTRGQQATLRCSPISGHTSVYWYQQALGLGLQFLLWYDEGEERNRGNFPPRFSGRQFPNYSSELNVNALELEDSALYLCASSPGRSGETQYFGPGTRLLVL.

The sample holds one count of this clone. This chain links TRBV4-1 with TRBJ2-1, with D maybe TRBD2 (5 bases). The CDR3 is 18 amino acids. The germline gives CDR1 MGHRA, CDR2 YSYEKL. The V gene lost 0 bases and the J gene lost 0 bases, with 15 bases spanning the gap. The CDR3 DNA sequence: TGCGCCAGCAGCCAAGATCGTCCGGGGTTAAGCTCCTACAATGAGCAGTTCTTC. Translation: CASSQDRPGLSSYNEQFF.

On this clone itself: Other DNA sequences in the sample encode the same CDR3. The V call is TRBV9, the J call TRBJ2-1; 9 nucleotides line up with TRBD1. V dropped 4 bases and J dropped 4; count of bases not matched to a gene: 6. This CDR3 is built from 15 residues. Per the germline V gene, CDR1 is SGDLS and CDR2 is YYNGEE. The CDR3 bases are TGTGCCAGCAGCCCGGGACAGGGCCGGTACAATGAGCAGTTCTTC. It yields the protein CASSPGQGRYNEQFF.

This clone was counted once. This rearrangement joins TRBV5-4 to TRBJ1-6; 7 positions match TRBD1. Unmatched junction bases numbered 6, after V lost 4 bases and J lost 8 bases. Germline CDR1 and CDR2: SGHNT and YYREEE (reference sequence). The CDR3 has 14 amino acids. The CDR3, as DNA: TGTGCCAGCAGCCGGACAGGTTTCGATTCACCCCTCCACTTT. It is translated as CASSRTGFDSPLHF.

The genes are TRBV19 and TRBJ2-5; D perhaps matches TRBD1 (6 bases). Trimming removed 5 bases from V and 6 bases from J, with 13 bases in between. Germline V lookup: CDR1 LNHDA, CDR2 SQIVND (reference sequence). The CDR3 is made up of 13 amino acids. The CDR3 sequence: CASSLNRVQTQYF. CDR3 coding DNA: TGTGCCAGTAGTTTGAACAGGGTTCAGACCCAGTACTTC. The whole variable domain, filled in from reference TRBV19 and TRBJ2-5, reads DGGITQSPKYLFRKEGQNVTLSCEQNLNHDAMYWYRQDPGQGLRLIYYSQIVNDFQKGDIAEGYSVSREKKESFPLTVTSAQKNPTAFYLCASSLNRVQTQYFGPGTRLLVL.

V gene TRBV28 combines with J gene TRBJ1-1, with unresolved D. The germline V and J ends were trimmed by 4 bases and 4 bases, with 10 bases remaining between them. Looked up from germline, CDR1 is MDHEN and CDR2 is SYDVKM. The CDR3 has 13 residues. For the CDR3, the DNA is TGTGCCAGCAGTTCCCCCGGCGCCACTGAAGCTTTCTTT. As protein: CASSSPGATEAFF. Using reference TRBV28 and TRBJ1-1 for the parts outside the CDR3, the full variable domain is DVKVTQSSRYLVKRTGEKVFLECVQDMDHENMFWYRQDPGLGLRLIYFSYDVKMKEKGDIPEGYSVSREKKERFSLILESASTNQTSMYLCASSSPGATEAFFGQGTRLTVV.

This clone was seen more than once but under ten times. Different DNA sequences within this sample yield the same CDR3. The chain carries TRBV19 and TRBJ2-7; 11 nucleotides agree with TRBD2. This CDR3 contains 13 residues. The germline gives CDR1 LNHDA, CDR2 SQIVND (reference sequence). V shed 6 bases, J shed 2 bases, and the junction held 0 bases outside the gene matches. The CDR3 region is CASRTSGTYEQYF. The CDR3, as DNA: TGTGCCAGTAGGACTAGCGGGACCTACGAGCAGTACTTC.

The rearrangement joins TRBV11-2 to TRBJ1-2; D might be TRBD1 (6 bases). The CDR3 is 15 residues long. V shed 3 bases and J shed 0 bases, with 11 bases lying between them. CDR1 SGHAT and CDR2 FQNNGV come from the germline V gene. Here the CDR3 DNA reads TGTGCCAGCAGCTTTTCTGGGGGGCCTAACTATGGCTACACCTTC. Translated, it gives CASSFSGGPNYGYTF.

The chain recombines TRBV21-1 with TRBJ2-5. TRBV21-1 is reported as a pseudogene. The CDR3 runs 16 residues. The CDR3 protein is CASSKALASLSKTQYF. DNA of the CDR3: TGTGCCAGCAGCAAAGCCCTGGCGTCCCTCTCAAAGACCCAGTACTTC.

The chain combines TRBV30 with TRBJ2-2; a possible D gene is TRBD1 (6 bases). Per the germline V gene, CDR1 is GTSNPN and CDR2 is SVGIG (reference sequence). Trimming removed 3 bases at V and 7 bases at J, with 12 bases between. The CDR3 has 13 amino acids. The CDR3 DNA reads TGTGCCTGGAGATATCAGGGGAACGGGGAGCTGTTTTTT. Amino acids: CAWRYQGNGELFF.

The chain joins TRBV5-8 to TRBJ2-7; 11 nucleotides line up with TRBD2. V gave up 4 bases and J gave up 3 bases; unmatched junction bases: 6. CDR3 length: 15 amino acids. Germline assignment: CDR1 SGHTS and CDR2 YDEGEE. CDR3 DNA sequence: TGTGCCAGCAGCGTGTTAGCGGGAGGGATCTACGAGCAGTACTTC. Translating it yields CASSVLAGGIYEQYF.

CDR3 sequence (DNA): TGTGCCAGCACCGGACGGACACTTCCGTACGAGCAGTACTTC. Translation: CASTGRTLPYEQYF. The chain is built from TRBV28 and TRBJ2-7; a weak D match, TRBD1 (5 bases). The CDR3 has 14 residues. V shed 7 bases and J shed 4 bases, with 17 bases lying between them. Germline V gives CDR1 MDHEN, CDR2 SYDVKM.